This TCR beta chain was recovered during a study of regulatory T cells in long-lasting Graves disease. CDR1 is LGHDT and CDR2 is YNNKEL in the germline V gene (reference sequence). V was pared by 0 bases and J by 10 bases, with 9 bases between. The CDR3 length is 12 residues. As for time point: newly diagnosed GD, antithyroid drugs for less than 3 months. TCR sequences were obtained from RNA taken from PBMCs. Building the TCR beta libraries relied on iRepertoire HTBI primers, and CDR3 regions underwent Arm-PCR. MiXCR, run by TCRdb on the multiplex PCR reads, gives a single entry per CDR3 protein. This sample has fewer than 650,000 distinct CDR3 sequences, with roughly 15% found just once. These same data were also listed under a study on T cells in Graves' hyperthyroidism and ophthalmopathy. That paper adds: Stable hyperthyroidism and ophthalmopathy were separated using 13 V-J signatures.

The sample here was peripheral blood mononuclear cells (PBMCs), taken at new diagnosis, from a patient treated with antithyroid drugs. The sequence was obtained from a woman in her twenties or thirties with Graves disease. The chain carries TRBV3-1 and TRBJ1-1; D gene unclear. CDR3 residues: CASSQEGYGAFF. CDR3 sequence (DNA): TGTGCCAGCAGCCAAGAGGGCTATGGAGCTTTCTTT.